Below are 9 T cell receptor beta chains sequenced from a single sample in a study of OX40 agonist ivuxolimab in advanced cancers. Generated by immunoSEQ multiplex PCR, the TCRdb table keeps only in-frame clones and is missing some. This sample yields about 45,000 clones, of which roughly 80% are seen a single time; over 14% belongs to the top ten. This specimen was CD4+ or CD8+ T cells sorted from blood, taken in a trial of the OX40 agonist ivuxolimab. The origin of the receptors is an adult with an advanced solid tumor such as melanoma, head and neck, liver or kidney cancer.

The CDR3 protein is CASSYSTGFGGYTF. The CDR3 nucleotides are TGTGCCAGCAGTTACTCGACGGGGTTTGGCGGCTACACCTTC. The chain is built from TRBV6-5 and TRBJ1-2; D not certain. V lost 0 bases to trimming and J lost 8 bases, with 13 bases between them. This CDR3 region has 14 residues. Germline CDR1 MNHEY, CDR2 SVGAGI.

J is TRBJ2-2 and V is TRBV7-6; 9 bases match TRBD1. Germline V gene sequence: CDR1 SGHVS, CDR2 FNYEAQ. The V and J ends lost 6 bases and 4 bases, in that order; junction bases with no gene match: 9. The CDR3 is 16 residues long. CDR3 DNA sequence: TGTGCCAGCAGTTACCCGATGACAGGGGGCACCGGGGAGCTGTTTTTT. Its protein product is CASSYPMTGGTGELFF.

The CDR3 DNA sequence: TGTGCCAGCAGAAGGAGGGGGGGCCATGCCAAAAACATTCAGTACTTC. Its protein is CASRRRGGHAKNIQYF. The J gene is TRBJ2-4, the V gene TRBV13, with D tentatively TRBD2 (7 bases). V was shortened by 6 bases and J by 1 base, with 16 bases between the two germline ends. This CDR3 is built from 16 residues. Germline V gene lookup returns CDR1 PRHDT and CDR2 FYEKMQ (reference sequence).

The chain couples TRBV6-1 to TRBJ1-2; 8 bases align to TRBD1. The V gene's germline CDR1 is MNHNS and CDR2 SASEGT. The CDR3 has 15 amino acids. Unmatched junction bases numbered 8, after V lost 1 base and J lost 7 bases. CDR3 amino acids: CASSEVASGQAGYTF. The CDR3 DNA reads TGTGCCAGCAGTGAAGTAGCGTCGGGACAGGCTGGCTACACCTTC.

The V and J genes are TRBV5-6 and TRBJ2-7, with D hard to call. Trimming took 0 bases from V and 5 from J, leaving 18 bases between them. Germline V gene sequence: CDR1 SGHDT, CDR2 YYEEEE. This CDR3 contains 16 residues. CDR3 protein: CASSLAPSIISDEQYF. CDR3 bases: TGTGCCAGCAGCTTGGCACCGTCGATAATTAGTGACGAGCAGTACTTC.

The rearrangement uses TRBV6-5 and TRBJ2-2; D is undetermined. The V and J ends lost 5 bases and 7 bases respectively, with 8 bases between them. CDR3 size: 12 residues. The V gene's germline CDR1 is MNHEY and CDR2 SVGAGI. CDR3 residues: CASSLRNGELFF. The DNA for the CDR3 is TGTGCCAGCAGTCTTCGGAACGGGGAGCTGTTTTTT.

The chain uses TRBV9 and TRBJ2-7; 11 nucleotides match TRBD2. Germline values: CDR1 SGDLS, CDR2 YYNGEE. Germline trimming cut 4 bases from V and 6 bases from J; bases unmatched to any gene: 9. The CDR3 has 15 residues. The CDR3 DNA follows: TGTGCCAGCAGCTTTTATAGCGGGAGGGCCGCCGAGCAGTACTTC. It specifies CASSFYSGRAAEQYF.

For the CDR3, the DNA is TGTGCCAGCAGTTCAACCGGGACAGTAGGTTCACCCCTCCACTTT. Protein product: CASSSTGTVGSPLHF. The V gene is TRBV27, the J gene TRBJ1-6, with 7 bases fitting TRBD1. Germline CDR1 MNHEY, CDR2 SMNVEV (reference sequence). This CDR3 is 15 amino acids long. The junction had 9 bases not matched to a gene; V was cut back by 4 bases and J by 9 bases.

This clone was observed once. The rearrangement joins TRBV6-5 to TRBJ2-7; D could derive from TRBD1 or TRBD2 (6 bases each). Germline CDR1 is MNHEY and CDR2 is SVGAGI. V was trimmed by 0 bases and J by 7 bases, leaving 19 bases between them. This CDR3 region has 16 residues. The CDR3 sequence: CASSYSSSGALWEQYF. In DNA, the CDR3 is TGTGCCAGCAGTTACTCCTCCTCGGGGGCGCTATGGGAGCAGTACTTC.